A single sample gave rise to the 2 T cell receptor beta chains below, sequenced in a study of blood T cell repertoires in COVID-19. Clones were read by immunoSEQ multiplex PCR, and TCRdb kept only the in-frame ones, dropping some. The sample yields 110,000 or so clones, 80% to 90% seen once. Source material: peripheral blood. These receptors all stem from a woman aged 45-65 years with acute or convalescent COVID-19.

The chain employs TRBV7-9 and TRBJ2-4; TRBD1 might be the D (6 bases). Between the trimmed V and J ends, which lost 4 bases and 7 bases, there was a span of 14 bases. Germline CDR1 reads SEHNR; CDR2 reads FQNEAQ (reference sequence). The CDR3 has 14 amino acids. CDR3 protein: CASSSSRGGNIQYF. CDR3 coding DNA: TGTGCCAGCAGCTCGAGCAGGGGCGGGAACATTCAGTACTTC. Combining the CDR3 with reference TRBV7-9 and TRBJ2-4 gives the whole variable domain DTGVSQNPRHKITKRGQNVTFRCDPISEHNRLYWYRQTLGQGPEFLTYFQNEAQLEKSRLLSDRFSAERPKGSFSTLEIQRTEQGDSAMYLCASSSSRGGNIQYFGAGTRLSVL.

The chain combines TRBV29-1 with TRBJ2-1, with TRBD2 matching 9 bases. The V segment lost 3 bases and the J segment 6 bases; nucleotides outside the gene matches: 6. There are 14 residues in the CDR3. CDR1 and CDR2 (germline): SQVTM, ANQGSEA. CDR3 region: CSVDGTSRPNEQFF. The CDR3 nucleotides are TGCAGCGTTGACGGGACTAGCCGTCCCAATGAGCAGTTCTTC.